This TCR beta chain emerged from a study of CD8+ T cells in alopecia areata. Treatment in this sample: oral pan-JAK inhibitor, 5-10 mg twice daily. This CDR3 is built from 17 residues. Trimming pared 1 base from V and 2 bases from J, leaving 12 bases between. The germline gives CDR1 MGHRA, CDR2 YSYEKL. Extraction of RNA preceded its reverse transcription into cDNA, which served as the sequencing template. Profiling relied on immunoSEQ multiplex PCR, and the TCRdb table lists in-frame clones only, not all of them. Of more than 95,000 clones listed, roughly 63% are singletons. This clone was picked up a small number of times.

The source material was CD8+ T cells sorted from blood, sampled at week 4, from a patient treated with tofacitinib. The receptor's source is a human donor with alopecia areata. The J gene is TRBJ2-6, the V gene TRBV4-1; no reliable D call. The DNA for the CDR3 is TGCGCCAGCAGCCAAGTCTCTGAGCTCGCTGGGGCCAACGTCCTGACTTTC. Translated, it gives CASSQVSELAGANVLTF.